A single sample is the source of the 24 T cell receptor beta chains below, sequenced in a study of human T cells and chemical hapten exposure. Time point here: pre-sensitization, week 0. The treatment is: therapeutic diphenylcyclopropenone sensitization with weekly scalp DPC. MiXCR, applied by TCRdb to the RACE reads, yields one record per CDR3 protein. The sample lists about 39,000 distinct CDR3 sequences, roughly 12% occurring once. Sequenced here: whole blood, sampled in connection with sensitization to the hapten diphenylcyclopropenone (DPC). These receptors all stem from a woman aged 25-40 years with alopecia areata. Some clones in this sample may be carry-over from other donors' samples.

In its sample, this clonotype was seen many times. The chain combines TRBV20-1 with TRBJ2-7, with TRBD2 matching over 9 bases. The CDR3 has 17 residues. Trimming took 3 bases from V and 4 from J; bases not matched to a gene: 16. Germline values: CDR1 DFQATT, CDR2 SNEGSKA (reference sequence). The CDR3 bases are TGCAGTGCTAGGGGAGCGGGAGGCCCTATACAGGGATACGAGCAGTACTTC. It codes for CSARGAGGPIQGYEQYF.

The J gene is TRBJ2-7, the V gene TRBV6-2 or TRBV6-3, with D hard to call. V lost 6 bases, J lost 0 bases, and 6 bases lay in between. The CDR3 spans 12 residues. The V gene's germline CDR1 is MNHEY and CDR2 SVGEGT. Here the CDR3 reads CASRSNSYEQYF. DNA of the CDR3: TGTGCCAGCAGGTCCAACTCCTACGAGCAGTACTTC.

This clonotype was observed a few times. CDR3 DNA sequence: TGTGCCAGCAGCGCCGGACTAGCGGGAACATACAATGAGCAGTTCTTC. This translates into CASSAGLAGTYNEQFF. This chain joins TRBV11-2 and TRBJ2-1; 12 bases line up with TRBD2. CDR1 SGHAT and CDR2 FQNNGV come from the germline V gene. V lost 5 bases, J lost 4 bases, and 6 bases stayed unmatched. The CDR3 has 16 amino acids.

The chain employs TRBV18 and TRBJ2-3; D is unresolved. Germline CDR1 and CDR2: KGHSH and LQKENI. With 2 bases removed from V and 5 bases from J, the gap between germline ends came to 5 bases. The CDR3 contains 12 residues. The CDR3 DNA reads as TGTGCCAGCTCACCAGGTGGAGATACGCAGTATTTT. Translation: CASSPGGDTQYF. Complete variable domain (other parts from reference TRBV18 and TRBJ2-3): NAGVMQNPRHLVRRRGQEARLRCSPMKGHSHVYWYRQLPEEGLKFMVYLQKENIIDESGMPKERFSAEFPKEGPSILRIQQVVRGDSAAYFCASSPGGDTQYFGPGTRLTVL.

This clonotype showed up many times. The rearrangement links TRBV4-1 to TRBJ2-5; D remains unclear. The CDR3 loop spans 14 amino acids. The germline gives CDR1 MGHRA, CDR2 YSYEKL. Trimming left V 3 bases short and J 4 bases short, with 12 bases between. CDR3 nucleotides: TGCGCCAGCAGCCATGACCCGGACCGAGAGACCCAGTACTTC. Amino acids: CASSHDPDRETQYF.

This clonotype was recorded at least ten times. The rearrangement uses TRBV7-2 and TRBJ2-1; D is unclear. The CDR3 loop spans 13 amino acids. Trimming removed 5 bases from V and 0 bases from J, with 5 bases in between. CDR1 is SGHTA and CDR2 is FQGNSA in the germline V gene. CDR3 nucleotide sequence: TGTGCCAGCAGCCCCTTCTCCTACAATGAGCAGTTCTTC. It codes for CASSPFSYNEQFF.

V usage is TRBV20-1 and J usage is TRBJ2-7; D gene uncertain. The V gene lost 3 bases and the J gene lost 2 bases, with 11 bases spanning the gap. The germline V gene has CDR1 DFQATT and CDR2 SNEGSKA (reference sequence). The CDR3 runs to 13 residues. The CDR3, as DNA: TGCAGTGCTAGGCGGTTAGTTGCCTACGAGCAGTACTTC. This gives the protein CSARRLVAYEQYF.

This clonotype was counted at least ten times. The junction differs from germline at one of its ends, possibly a read error. The chain employs TRBV5-5 and TRBJ2-7; unclear D gene. Germline V gene data show CDR1 as SGHKS and CDR2 as YYEKEE (reference sequence). This CDR3 region has 12 residues. CDR3 DNA: TGTGCCAGCACCTTGATTTGGGGCGAGCAGTACTTC. It translates to CASTLIWGEQYF.

V usage is TRBV28 and J usage is TRBJ2-7, with 7 bases lining up with TRBD1. Germline V gene data show CDR1 as MDHEN and CDR2 as SYDVKM. The CDR3 length is 15 residues. V gave up 6 bases and J gave up 5 bases; unmatched junction bases: 13. The CDR3 loop reads CASSLGGAGSHEQYF. The CDR3 DNA sequence: TGTGCCAGCAGCCTAGGGGGCGCGGGTAGTCACGAGCAGTACTTC.

The V call is TRBV3-1, the J call TRBJ2-3; D may correspond to TRBD1 or TRBD2 (5 bases each). The germline V gene encodes CDR1 LGHDT and CDR2 YNNKEL (reference sequence). The V gene lost 4 bases and the J gene lost 2 bases, with 22 bases spanning the gap. This CDR3 contains 18 residues. The CDR3 DNA reads TGTGCCAGCAGCCCCAGCCCCCATCGGGGCCCGGTCACAGATACGCAGTATTTT. As protein: CASSPSPHRGPVTDTQYF.

The sample holds many counts of this clonotype. The rearrangement uses TRBV6-5 and TRBJ2-5; possibly TRBD1 or TRBD2 for D (5 bases each). Per the germline V gene, CDR1 is MNHEY and CDR2 is SVGAGI. CDR3 length: 15 residues. V lost 8 bases and J lost 1, with 17 bases in between. The CDR3: CASRSLGRIQETQYF. CDR3 nucleotide sequence: TGTGCCAGCCGATCCTTGGGACGGATCCAAGAGACCCAGTACTTC.

This clonotype was picked up many times. V is TRBV29-1 and J is TRBJ2-1; possible D gene TRBD2, 6 bases. Germline-derived CDR1 and CDR2 are SQVTM and ANQGSEA. V lost 7 bases, J lost 4 bases, and 11 bases lay in between. CDR3 length: 12 amino acids. CDR3 coding DNA: TGCAGCGCCGGGACTTCGTACAATGAGCAGTTCTTC. Translating gives CSAGTSYNEQFF.

The chain carries TRBV7-2 and TRBJ2-1; 15 bases are shared with TRBD2. This CDR3 is 17 amino acids long. Germline assignment: CDR1 SGHTA and CDR2 FQGNSA. V lost 4 bases to trimming and J lost 6 bases; unmatched junction nucleotides: 7. The CDR3 sequence is CASSSTRTSGRANEQFF. In nucleotides, the CDR3 is TGTGCCAGCAGCTCCACCCGGACTAGCGGGAGGGCCAATGAGCAGTTCTTC.

This clonotype was detected ten times or more. This sequence joins TRBV7-8 and TRBJ2-1; 7 bases are a match to TRBD2. CDR1 and CDR2 from the germline V gene are SGHVS and FQNEAQ. J gave up 8 bases and V 4 bases, and 5 bases lay outside the gene matches. This CDR3 contains 13 residues. This chain's CDR3 is CASSYGRGDEQFF. CDR3 coding DNA: TGTGCCAGCAGCTACGGTCGGGGGGATGAGCAGTTCTTC.

This clonotype has a count of ten or more. In nucleotides, the CDR3 is TGTGCCAGCTCACCAAGCTCCAGAACCTTAGATGAGCAGTTCTTC. Its translation is CASSPSSRTLDEQFF. This sequence joins TRBV18 and TRBJ2-1, with no clear D. The CDR3 spans 15 residues. CDR1 and CDR2 from the germline V gene are KGHSH and LQKENI. V was pared by 2 bases and J by 8 bases, with 16 bases between.

V is TRBV28 and J is TRBJ2-7; 8 bases map to TRBD2. This CDR3 spans 13 amino acids. Germline V gene data show CDR1 as MDHEN and CDR2 as SYDVKM. V was clipped by 8 bases and J by 2 bases; unmatched bases: 5. Written as DNA, the CDR3 is TGTGCCAGCTTCGGGACTAGAGCCTACGAGCAGTACTTC. Protein product: CASFGTRAYEQYF.

This clonotype was counted at least ten times. The rearrangement joins TRBV2 to TRBJ1-4; TRBD1 matches at 7 bases. V lost 4 bases, J lost 11 bases, and 7 bases stayed unmatched. Looked up from germline, CDR1 is SNHLY and CDR2 is FYNNEI. The CDR3 totals 13 residues. CDR3 region: CASSGDSPGKLFF. As DNA, the CDR3 is TGTGCCAGCAGTGGGGACAGTCCTGGGAAACTGTTTTTT.

In this sample, this clonotype turned up many times. The genes are TRBV20-1 and TRBJ2-3; 8 bases agree with TRBD2. The germline CDR1 and CDR2 sequences are DFQATT and SNEGSKA (reference sequence). This CDR3 comprises 15 residues. V shed 6 bases, J shed 0 bases, and the junction held 8 bases outside the gene matches. CDR3 loop: CSALLADSSTDTQYF. The CDR3 coding sequence is TGCAGTGCCCTACTAGCGGATTCTAGCACAGATACGCAGTATTTT.

On this clonotype itself: A much more abundant neighbour one base away suggests this may be a read error. The chain recombines TRBV7-6 with TRBJ2-5, with a possible D match to TRBD2 (5 bases). This CDR3 has 15 amino acids. CDR1 and CDR2 from the germline V gene are SGHVS and FNYEAQ. In DNA, the CDR3 is TGTGCCAGCAGCTCCACCGGGATCAGCGGAGAGACCCGGTACTTC. Residues: CASSSTGISGETRYF.

This rearrangement joins TRBV6-6 to TRBJ1-5; no clear D gene. The ends were cut back, 7 bases at V and 0 bases at J, with 7 bases in the middle. The CDR3 has 13 amino acids. Germline lookup yields CDR1 MNHNY and CDR2 SVGAGI (reference sequence). CDR3 sequence: CASTEHSNQPQHF. The DNA for the CDR3 is TGTGCCAGCACTGAGCATAGCAATCAGCCCCAGCATTTT.

This clonotype has a handful of counts. The chain combines TRBV28 with TRBJ2-5, with 10 bases matching TRBD1. CDR1 is MDHEN and CDR2 is SYDVKM in the germline V gene. The CDR3 consists of 14 residues. The junction had 7 bases not matched to a gene; V was cut back by 8 bases and J by 4 bases. CDR3 coding DNA: TGTGCCAGCTCCGGACAGGGGGTGATAGAGACCCAGTACTTC. Translated, it gives CASSGQGVIETQYF.

This clonotype was found a few times. V gene TRBV29-1 combines with J gene TRBJ2-1; D might be TRBD1 or TRBD2, each matching 6 bases. V was shortened by 1 base and J by 5 bases, with 12 bases between the two germline ends. This CDR3 is built from 14 residues. Germline V gives CDR1 SQVTM, CDR2 ANQGSEA. The CDR3 region has the DNA TGCAGCGTTGAAGTGGACGGGGGCCACAATGAGCAGTTCTTC. Translation gives CSVEVDGGHNEQFF.

V usage is TRBV4-3 and J usage is TRBJ2-7, with a tentative D call TRBD2 (6 bases). CDR3 size: 15 residues. The V end was cut by 1 base, the J end by 2 bases, with 12 bases between. The germline V gene has CDR1 LGHNA and CDR2 YSLEER. The CDR3 reads CASSQVSGYPYEQYF. The CDR3 nucleotides are TGCGCCAGCAGCCAAGTGAGCGGGTACCCCTACGAGCAGTACTTC.

Only a few counts were recorded for this clonotype. V and J are TRBV13 and TRBJ2-7; 7 bases are a match to TRBD1. The V segment lost 0 bases and the J segment 5 bases; nucleotides outside the gene matches: 4. Germline CDR1 reads PRHDT; CDR2 reads FYEKMQ (reference sequence). The CDR3 length is 14 residues. The CDR3 bases are TGTGCCAGCAGCTTAGGAGGGGGCGTCAACGAGCAGTACTTC. It is translated as CASSLGGGVNEQYF.